This T cell receptor (beta chain) derives from a study of blood T cell repertoires in COVID-19. Across the study: The United States, Italy and Spain supplied acute and convalescent COVID-19 samples.

CDR1 SGHAT and CDR2 FQNNGV come from the germline V gene. CDR3 length: 13 amino acids. The V end lost 4 bases, the J end lost 5 bases, and 12 bases lay between the germline ends. In the original analysis: Amplified reference gene primers provided the basis for estimating nucleated cell counts. The assay was immunoSEQ multiplex PCR, and TCRdb's table has in-frame clones only and misses some. V, J and clone size reflect that table, while D and trimming were determined from the DNA. The sample comprises about 23,000 clones, under 90% of which are singletons, and around 20% rests with the top ten. This clone was counted once.

This sequence originates from a woman older than 75 with acute or convalescent COVID-19. Source material: peripheral blood. V and J are TRBV11-2 and TRBJ2-7, with D possibly matching TRBD2 (5 bases). CDR3 region: CASSYTGSNEQYF. DNA of the CDR3: TGTGCCAGCAGCTACACGGGAAGCAACGAGCAGTACTTC.